A single T cell receptor (beta chain) is shown here with its context. Its antigen is undetermined. V dropped 5 bases and J dropped 0 bases, with 7 bases sitting between them. The CDR3 spans 14 residues. Germline V gene lookup returns CDR1 MNHEY and CDR2 SMNVEV (reference sequence). The assay was immunoSEQ multiplex PCR, and TCRdb's table has in-frame clones only and misses some. The table records 90,000 to 120,000 clones, around 92% of them present only once. The sample originates from a study of T cell responses to AZD1222 COVID-19 vaccine. Whole-study results and caveats: Seropositive at baseline were only a handful of AZD1222 recipients. Nearly half of spike-specific TCRs reportedly go after variant regions that carry no mutations. Dominant CD4 TCR responses targeted spike regions 160-218 and 743-854. Spike-specific TCR breadth and depth grew following two AZD1222 doses.

This receptor was taken from an adult who received the AZD1222 COVID-19 vaccine. The chain joins TRBV27 to TRBJ2-2; D possibly corresponds to TRBD1 (5 bases). The source material was peripheral blood, sampled 28 days after the second AZD1222 dose. CDR3 sequence reads: CASSGASNTGELFF. CDR3 DNA: TGTGCCAGCAGTGGGGCGTCGAACACCGGGGAGCTGTTTTTT.